Below, 21 T cell receptor beta chains from the same sample are listed, as sequenced in a study of cytomegalovirus exposure and HLA in healthy donors. PCR amplification relied on 60 Vbeta primers (plus 13 Jbeta primers). The repertoire was sequenced with immunoSEQ multiplex PCR; TCRdb's copy has only in-frame clones and lacks some. This sample has about 62,000 clones; approximately 71% occur once, and the top ten carry under 9%. Sample: PBMCs. All receptors come from a man aged 55 to 70 in good health and CMV-seropositive.

Concerning this clone: One end of the junction is discordant with germline, which a read error may explain. CDR3 in amino acids: CASSFSGGAETQYF. CDR3 in DNA: TGTGCTAGCAGCTTTTCGGGAGGGGCAGAGACCCAGTACTTC. This chain uses TRBV7-7 with TRBJ2-5; 8 bases line up with TRBD2. This CDR3 is built from 14 residues. The germline V gene encodes CDR1 SSHAT and CDR2 FNYEAQ (reference sequence).

The genes are TRBV6-5 and TRBJ2-7; a weak D match, TRBD1 (5 bases). Germline V gene sequence: CDR1 MNHEY, CDR2 SVGAGI. This CDR3 is 13 amino acids long. Trimming pared 0 bases from V and 4 bases from J, leaving 7 bases between. The CDR3 sequence is CASSYSGPYEQYF. The CDR3 coding sequence is TGTGCCAGCAGTTACTCGGGGCCGTACGAGCAGTACTTC.

This clone was seen a few times. CDR3 protein: CASSYLAGVPDTQYF. As DNA, the CDR3 is TGTGCCAGCAGTTACCTAGCGGGAGTACCAGATACGCAGTATTTT. The V and J genes are TRBV6-5 and TRBJ2-3; the match to TRBD2 covers 10 bases. The J segment lost 4 bases and the V segment lost 2 bases, leaving 3 bases of the junction unmatched. The CDR3 covers 15 residues. Germline CDR1 is MNHEY and CDR2 is SVGAGI.

The chain employs TRBV2 and TRBJ1-1; TRBD1 is a possible D gene (5 bases). Germline assignment: CDR1 SNHLY and CDR2 FYNNEI. The length of the CDR3 is 15 residues. V was shortened by 6 bases and J by 0 bases, with 14 bases between the two germline ends. DNA of the CDR3: TGTGCCAGCAGAGGCAGGGTTGGCATGAACACTGAAGCTTTCTTT. The encoded protein is CASRGRVGMNTEAFF.

The DNA of the CDR3 is TGTGCCAGCAGCTTTCAGGGGCACACTGAAGCTTTCTTT. Its translation: CASSFQGHTEAFF. V gene TRBV7-8 combines with J gene TRBJ1-1, with D perhaps TRBD1 (6 bases). This CDR3 comprises 13 residues. Germline CDR1 reads SGHVS; CDR2 reads FQNEAQ. Between the trimmed V and J ends, which lost 3 bases and 3 bases, there was a span of 8 bases.

The chain has TRBV5-8 and TRBJ2-1; the D is unclear. The germline V and J ends were trimmed by 5 bases and 1 base, with 4 bases remaining between them. The germline CDR1 and CDR2 sequences are SGHTS and YDEGEE. This CDR3 has 12 amino acids. In DNA form, the CDR3 reads TGTGCCAGCAGTCTTTCCTACAATGAGCAGTTCTTC. Translating gives CASSLSYNEQFF.

This rearrangement joins TRBV5-4 to TRBJ1-1; possibly TRBD1 for D (5 bases). Trimming shortened V by 1 base and J by 1 base, and 11 bases separated the two germline ends. The germline V gene has CDR1 SGHNT and CDR2 YYREEE (reference sequence). This CDR3 contains 15 residues. CDR3 region: CASSLIDSKNTEAFF. The CDR3 nucleotides read TGTGCCAGCAGCTTGATCGACAGCAAGAACACTGAAGCTTTCTTT.

The chain links TRBV4-2 to TRBJ2-5; weak D call: TRBD1 (5 bases). The CDR3 consists of 14 residues. Germline V gene lookup returns CDR1 LGHNA and CDR2 YNFKEQ. V lost 5 bases to trimming and J lost 3 bases, with 13 bases between them. The chain's CDR3 is CASSSRTDKETQYF. CDR3 in DNA: TGTGCCAGCAGCTCGCGGACGGACAAAGAGACCCAGTACTTC.

This clone was counted between two and nine times. This sequence joins TRBV2 and TRBJ1-5; no reliable D call. From germline, CDR1 is SNHLY and CDR2 FYNNEI. The CDR3 runs 14 residues. V was cut by 6 bases and J by 0 bases, with 9 bases left in between. CDR3 nucleotides: TGTGCCAGCAGCGGCTACTATAGCAATCAGCCCCAGCATTTT. Translation gives CASSGYYSNQPQHF.

The V and J genes are TRBV5-6 and TRBJ2-1; 9 bases align to TRBD2. Looked up from germline, CDR1 is SGHDT and CDR2 is YYEEEE. The V segment lost 0 bases and the J segment 5 bases; nucleotides outside the gene matches: 9. The CDR3 length is 17 residues. CDR3 sequence: CASSLEGLALPDNEQFF. Written as DNA, the CDR3 is TGTGCCAGCAGCTTGGAGGGACTAGCCCTACCTGACAATGAGCAGTTCTTC.

This chain joins TRBV5-8 and TRBJ2-1, with 11 bases lining up with TRBD2. CDR1 and CDR2 from the germline V gene are SGHTS and YDEGEE. Losses at the gene ends were 4 bases for V and 9 bases for J; bases not matched to a gene: 9. CDR3 length equals 15 residues. CDR3 DNA: TGTGCCAGCAGCCGCGCACTAGCGGGAGCTGGTGAGCAGTTCTTC. Protein: CASSRALAGAGEQFF. Full variable domain (rest looked up from reference TRBV5-8 and TRBJ2-1): EAGVTQSPTHLIKTRGQQATLRCSPISGHTSVYWYQQALGLGLQFLLWYDEGEERNRGNFPPRFSGRQFPNYSSELNVNALELEDSALYLCASSRALAGAGEQFFGPGTRLTVL.

V usage is TRBV6-6 and J usage is TRBJ2-7, with D maybe TRBD1 (5 bases). The CDR3 loop spans 13 amino acids. Germline values: CDR1 MNHNY, CDR2 SVGAGI (reference sequence). V was trimmed by 2 bases and J by 2 bases, leaving 7 bases between them. The CDR3 DNA sequence: TGTGCCAGCAGTTACGACAGAGCCTACGAGCAGTACTTC. Amino acid sequence: CASSYDRAYEQYF.

V is TRBV19 and J is TRBJ1-1; 8 nucleotides align to TRBD1. The CDR3 sequence is 13 residues long. The germline CDR1 and CDR2 sequences are LNHDA and SQIVND (reference sequence). V shed 11 bases, J shed 4 bases, and the junction held 9 bases outside the gene matches. CDR3 sequence: CASKTGEGTEAFF. For the CDR3, the DNA is TGTGCCTCTAAGACAGGGGAGGGCACTGAAGCTTTCTTT. The full variable domain, its missing parts supplied by reference TRBV19 and TRBJ1-1, is DGGITQSPKYLFRKEGQNVTLSCEQNLNHDAMYWYRQDPGQGLRLIYYSQIVNDFQKGDIAEGYSVSREKKESFPLTVTSAQKNPTAFYLCASKTGEGTEAFFGQGTRLTVV.

This chain uses TRBV11-2 with TRBJ1-3; the D gene is possibly TRBD1 (6 bases). V lost 5 bases to trimming and J lost 0 bases, with 11 bases between them. CDR1 is SGHAT and CDR2 is FQNNGV in the germline V gene. This CDR3 has 15 amino acids. The CDR3 loop reads CASSRTGTSGNTIYF. The CDR3 DNA is TGTGCCAGCAGCCGTACAGGGACCTCTGGAAACACCATATATTTT.

The genes are TRBV11-3 and TRBJ1-1; D not certain. From germline, CDR1 is SGHNT and CDR2 YENEEA. With 2 bases removed from V and 6 bases from J, the gap between germline ends came to 10 bases. CDR3 length: 13 residues. This chain's CDR3 is CASSLFGRAEAFF. CDR3 nucleotide sequence: TGTGCCAGCAGCTTATTCGGTAGAGCTGAAGCTTTCTTT. Based on the CDR3 plus reference TRBV11-3 and TRBJ1-1, the full variable domain is EAGVVQSPRYKIIEKKQPVAFWCNPISGHNTLYWYLQNLGQGPELLIRYENEEAVDDSQLPKDRFSAERLKGVDSTLKIQPAELGDSAVYLCASSLFGRAEAFFGQGTRLTVV.

This chain joins TRBV11-2 and TRBJ2-1; perhaps TRBD2 as D (5 bases). The CDR3 length is 12 residues. Trimming pared 2 bases from V and 9 bases from J, leaving 8 bases between. Germline CDR1 SGHAT, CDR2 FQNNGV. CDR3 coding DNA: TGTGCCAGCAGCTTAAGCGGCGGTGAGCAGTTCTTC. Encoded protein: CASSLSGGEQFF.

This clone was observed a few times. Different DNA sequences within this sample yield the same CDR3. The chain recombines TRBV5-6 with TRBJ2-2; 8 bases are a match to TRBD1. J lost 0 bases, V lost 4 bases, and 2 bases had no gene match. Germline CDR1 and CDR2: SGHDT and YYEEEE. CDR3 length: 15 amino acids. CDR3 nucleotides: TGTGCCAGCAGCCGGGGACAGGCGAACACCGGGGAGCTGTTTTTT. It is translated as CASSRGQANTGELFF.

The rearrangement joins TRBV5-5 to TRBJ2-5; D might be TRBD2 (6 bases). V lost 4 bases and J 1 base, leaving 17 bases between the germline ends. The germline V gene encodes CDR1 SGHKS and CDR2 YYEKEE (reference sequence). The CDR3 loop spans 16 amino acids. In nucleotides, the CDR3 is TGTGCCAGCAGCCTGGGGGGACTGGGCCCCCAAGAGACCCAGTACTTC. Its protein product is CASSLGGLGPQETQYF.

This sequence joins TRBV5-1 and TRBJ1-1; D call uncertain. V was shortened by 2 bases and J by 4 bases, with 9 bases between the two germline ends. CDR1 is SGHRS, CDR2 YFSETQ, per germline. The CDR3 consists of 13 residues. Here the CDR3 reads CASSLTRGTEAFF. CDR3 in DNA: TGCGCCAGCAGCTTAACTCGGGGCACTGAAGCTTTCTTT.

The genes are TRBV5-1 and TRBJ1-4; a possible D gene is TRBD1 (6 bases). The CDR3 totals 16 residues. Trimming pared 4 bases from V and 2 bases from J, leaving 15 bases between. Germline V gene lookup returns CDR1 SGHRS and CDR2 YFSETQ. CDR3 bases: TGCGCCAGCAGCCACGCTACAGGGACGACTAATGAAAAACTGTTTTTT. It specifies CASSHATGTTNEKLFF.

Turning to this clone: One junction end disagrees with the germline gene, perhaps due to a read error. The gene calls are TRBV5-1 and TRBJ2-7; 7 bases align to TRBD1. Germline assignment: CDR1 SGHRS and CDR2 YFSETQ. This CDR3 region has 12 residues. The CDR3 DNA follows: TGCGCCGGCAGCCGACAGGGAGATGAGCAGTACTTC. It codes for CAGSRQGDEQYF. Complete variable domain (other parts from reference TRBV5-1 and TRBJ2-7): KAGVTQTPRYLIKTRGQQVTLSCSPISGHRSVSWYQQTPGQGLQFLFEYFSETQRNKGNFPGRFSGRQFSNSRSEMNVSTLELGDSALYLCAGSRQGDEQYFGPGTRLTVT.